The clone carrying this T cell receptor beta chain was seen many times. Patients picked for sequencing had shown CD8+CD57+ cell expansion detected by flow cytometry. The data belong to a study of CD8+CD57+ T cells in acquired aplastic anemia. Genomic DNA provided the template from which TCR beta VDJ and CDR3 profiles were obtained. TCRdb redid the calling of the reads with MiXCR, one entry per CDR3 protein. The data show around 170,000 distinct CDR3 sequences, with around 47% seen just once and around 8.8% held by the top ten. Germline assignment: CDR1 LGHNT and CDR2 FRNRAP. The CDR3 spans 14 residues. The ends were cut back, 9 bases at V and 4 bases at J, with 18 bases in the middle.

The sequencing input was sorted CD4+, CD8+, or CD8+CD57+ T cells (not recorded which) from PBMCs. This sequence joins TRBV12-5 and TRBJ1-1; no clear D gene. The clonotype originates from a human donor with aplastic anemia. CDR3 nucleotides: TGTGCTAGCCGGATCCAGGCTTCGCTCACTGAAGCTTTCTTT. The encoded protein is CASRIQASLTEAFF.